One and the same sample provided the 2 T cell receptor beta chains below, sequenced in a study of blood T cell repertoires in COVID-19. The assay was immunoSEQ multiplex PCR, and TCRdb's table has in-frame clones only and misses some. The profile shows about 400,000 clones, 75% to 90% of them singletons. The sample was peripheral blood. The receptor source for this set is a woman in her twenties or thirties with active or convalescent COVID-19.

This rearrangement joins TRBV10-3 to TRBJ1-2; TRBD1 matches at 10 bases. V dropped 6 bases and J dropped 4; count of bases not matched to a gene: 5. There are 14 residues in the CDR3. Germline V gene sequence: CDR1 ENHRY, CDR2 SYGVKD. The CDR3 coding sequence is TGTGCCATCAGCGGACAGGGGGAGGGCTATGGCTACACCTTC. This gives the protein CAISGQGEGYGYTF.

The CDR3 sequence is CTSSQGALQVLAGGLLANIQYF. The CDR3 DNA reads TGCACCAGCAGCCAAGGTGCATTACAGGTACTAGCGGGGGGCCTCCTGGCAAACATTCAGTACTTC. The gene calls are TRBV1 and TRBJ2-4; the table's D call, TRBD2, has no DNA check behind it. TRBV1 is a known pseudogene. This CDR3 contains 22 residues.